The present T cell receptor beta chain was sequenced within a study of T cell repertoires in aging, cancer and after chemotherapy (dated by TCRdb to the late 2010s). Study-wide context: Six donor age groups were covered, ranging from 30 or younger up to 70 or older, and each group contained at least three individuals. Peripheral blood TCR beta repertoires from healthy donors and cancer patients were profiled to examine immunoaging and T cell reconstitution after chemotherapy. Alongside some 96 healthy donors serving as a reference group, the cohort included roughly 220 cancer patients, of whom more than 85 had hematological cancers and fewer than 140 had solid cancers. Healthy donor control TCR repertoires were recorded over several months to years and showed clear clonal overlap across re-sampling. The full dataset contained approximately 9.6 million TCR reads.

This clonotype came up a few times. Its binding antigen is unknown. There are no base qualities to consult, and no much larger clone falls within one base. Multiplex touch-down PCR with a mixed TRB-A/B primer pool was used to amplify rearranged TRB sequences covering the V, D and J segments. Two consecutive PCR reactions with Phusion HS II polymerase added Illumina adapters and sample indices to the amplicons. Amplicons were gel-purified using the NucleoSpin Gel and PCR Clean-up kit and were subsequently checked with Qubit and an Agilent 2100 Bioanalyzer. The libraries were sequenced on an Illumina MiSeq with 600-cycle, single-indexed, paired-end runs. Per the authors' processing: MiXCR versions 2.12 and 3.0.5 were used to process the TRB sequences. A clone was defined as each unique CDR3 nucleotide sequence, and only productive sequences supported by at least two reads were kept. Repertoire metrics included Shannon diversity, evenness, clonality (one minus evenness), and alpha-parameterized diversity profiles from alpha 0 to 5. The IGoR algorithm was used to compute generation probabilities of clones in paired pre- and post-chemotherapy samples. TCRdb reworked the public reads: Q25 trimming with fastp, MiXCR clone assembly, productive beta chains retained. Rows are unified per CDR3 protein, each entry keeping the most common DNA and genes. TCRdb's processing, not the study's, gives the V and J calls here. Here the sample has roughly 9,300 distinct CDR3 sequences; about 40% occur a single time. The ten largest clones take up 1.5% to 2% of the sample.

Instead of sorted cells or RNA, genomic DNA extracted from peripheral blood served as the source for amplifying TCR beta rearrangements. General findings and caveats noted by the study authors: In healthy donors, the drop in TCR diversity with age came mainly from a loss of richness, whereas in cancer patients a loss of evenness also played a part. Significantly lower blood TCR diversity and higher clonality were observed in untreated patients with hematological or solid cancers than in age-matched healthy donors. In both cancer cohorts, median generation probability rose over the chemotherapy interval, which suggests that the repertoire was reconstituted through rebound thymic output. It was noted by the authors that conclusions about immunological memory after chemotherapy cannot be drawn from the repertoire data.

The origin of this receptor is a human donor in good health. The material sequenced was blood.

In nucleotides, the sequence is TGTGCCAGCAGTGACTCCGTGGCACAGCAGTTCTTC. This yields the protein CASSDSVAQQFF. The sequence links TRBV6-4 to TRBJ2-1, with no confident D gene call. Spanning cysteine to phenylalanine, the CDR3 consists of 12 amino acids. The retained sequence is limited to the CDR3, 36 bases, with the frame set at the first base. The germline V gene sets CDR1 to MRHNA and CDR2 to SNTAGT. A distance of 8 bases separates the germline ends of V and J, which lose 0 bases and 11 bases respectively.